In its sample, the clone carrying this TCR beta chain was seen a few times. Its target is not known. Pooling of second doses given at about 4 or about 12 weeks was done. These data belong to a study of T cell responses to AZD1222 COVID-19 vaccine. Study conclusions and caveats: The donors showed a predominance of white British ancestry and of females, with possible underestimation of clonal diversity.

V lost 2 bases and J lost 6, with 8 bases in between. The CDR3 consists of 12 residues. Germline V gives CDR1 SEHNR, CDR2 FQNEAQ (reference sequence). The table came from immunoSEQ multiplex PCR; TCRdb's copy has only in-frame clones and leaves some out. The sample yields around 99,000 clones, more than 70% seen once. The chain links TRBV7-9 to TRBJ2-7; D unresolved. The TCR comes from an adult who received the AZD1222 COVID-19 vaccine. The sequences come from peripheral blood, collected 28 days after the second AZD1222 dose. The CDR3 region is CASSLIPSEQYF. DNA of the CDR3: TGTGCCAGCAGCTTAATCCCCTCCGAGCAGTACTTC.